Detailed here is one TCR beta chain. This entry is derived from a study of T cell responses to AZD1222 COVID-19 vaccine. Trimming removed 6 bases from V and 7 bases from J, with 18 bases in between. CDR1 and CDR2 from the germline V gene are MNHEY and SVGAGI. The CDR3 is made up of 15 amino acids. Data came from immunoSEQ multiplex PCR; TCRdb stores just in-frame clones and leaves some out. The table includes approximately 140,000 clones, 91% detected once. The source material was peripheral blood, sampled 28 days after the second dose of the MenACWY control vaccine. J is TRBJ2-2 and V is TRBV6-5; a possible D gene is TRBD1 (6 bases). The TCR originated in an adult who received the MenACWY meningococcal vaccine as a control. The DNA for the CDR3 is TGTGCCAGCAGACGGGGACAACAGGGCGGCGGGGAGCTGTTTTTT. Translated: CASRRGQQGGGELFF.